One T cell receptor (beta chain) is described in this entry. The data were taken from a study of technical replicates of blood from several donors. Some clones are missing from TCRdb's copy, which holds only in-frame ones; the method was immunoSEQ multiplex PCR. The data show roughly 70,000 clones, just under 95% seen once. CDR3 size: 14 residues. V was pared by 0 bases and J by 7 bases, with 10 bases between. Germline V gene data show CDR1 as SSHAT and CDR2 as FNYEAQ (reference sequence). Sequenced input: T cells isolated from PBMCs. This clonotype originated in a human donor in good health. This sequence joins TRBV7-7 and TRBJ2-1, with a possible D match to TRBD2 (6 bases). Written as DNA, the CDR3 is TGTGCCAGCAGCTTAGCGGGTAGCGGTAATGAGCAGTTCTTC. Translation: CASSLAGSGNEQFF. Using reference TRBV7-7 and TRBJ2-1 for the parts outside the CDR3, the full variable domain is GAGVSQSPRYKVTKRGQDVTLRCDPISSHATLYWYQQALGQGPEFLTYFNYEAQPDKSGLPSDRFSAERPEGSISTLTIQRTEQRDSAMYRCASSLAGSGNEQFFGPGTRLTVL.